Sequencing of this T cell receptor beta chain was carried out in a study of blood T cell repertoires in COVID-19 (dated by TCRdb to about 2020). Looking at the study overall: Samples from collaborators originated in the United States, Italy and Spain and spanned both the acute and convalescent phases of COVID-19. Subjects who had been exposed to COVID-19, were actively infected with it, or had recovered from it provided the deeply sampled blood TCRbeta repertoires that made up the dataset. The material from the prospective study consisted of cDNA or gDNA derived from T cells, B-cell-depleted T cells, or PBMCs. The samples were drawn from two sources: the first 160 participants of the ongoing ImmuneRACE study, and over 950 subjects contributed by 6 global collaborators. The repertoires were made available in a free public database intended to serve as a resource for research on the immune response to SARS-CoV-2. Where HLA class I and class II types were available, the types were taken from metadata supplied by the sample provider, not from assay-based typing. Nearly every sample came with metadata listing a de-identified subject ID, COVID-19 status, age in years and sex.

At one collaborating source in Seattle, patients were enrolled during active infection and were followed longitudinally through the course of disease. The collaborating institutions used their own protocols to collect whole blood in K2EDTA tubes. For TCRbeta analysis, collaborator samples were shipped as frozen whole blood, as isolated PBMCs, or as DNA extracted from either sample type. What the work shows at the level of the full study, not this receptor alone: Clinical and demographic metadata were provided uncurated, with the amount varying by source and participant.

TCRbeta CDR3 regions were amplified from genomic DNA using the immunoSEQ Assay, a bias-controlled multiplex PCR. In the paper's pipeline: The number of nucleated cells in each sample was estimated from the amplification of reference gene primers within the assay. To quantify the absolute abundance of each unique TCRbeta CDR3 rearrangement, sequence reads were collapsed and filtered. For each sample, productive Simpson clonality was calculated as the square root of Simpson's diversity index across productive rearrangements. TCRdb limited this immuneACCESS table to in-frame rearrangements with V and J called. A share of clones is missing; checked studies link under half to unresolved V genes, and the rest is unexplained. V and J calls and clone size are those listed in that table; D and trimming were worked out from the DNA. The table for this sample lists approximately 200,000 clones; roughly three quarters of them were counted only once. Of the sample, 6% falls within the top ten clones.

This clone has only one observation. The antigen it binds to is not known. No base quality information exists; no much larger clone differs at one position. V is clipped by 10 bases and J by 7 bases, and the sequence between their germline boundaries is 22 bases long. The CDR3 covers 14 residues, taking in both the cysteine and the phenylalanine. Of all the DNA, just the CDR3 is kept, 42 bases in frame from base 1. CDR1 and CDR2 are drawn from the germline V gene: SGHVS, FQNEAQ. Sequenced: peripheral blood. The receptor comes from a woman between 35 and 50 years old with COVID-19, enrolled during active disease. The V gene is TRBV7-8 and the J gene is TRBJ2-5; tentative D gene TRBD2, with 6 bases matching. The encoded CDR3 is CATLVAVGRRTQYF. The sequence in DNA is TGTGCCACCTTGGTAGCGGTCGGTAGGAGGACCCAGTACTTC.